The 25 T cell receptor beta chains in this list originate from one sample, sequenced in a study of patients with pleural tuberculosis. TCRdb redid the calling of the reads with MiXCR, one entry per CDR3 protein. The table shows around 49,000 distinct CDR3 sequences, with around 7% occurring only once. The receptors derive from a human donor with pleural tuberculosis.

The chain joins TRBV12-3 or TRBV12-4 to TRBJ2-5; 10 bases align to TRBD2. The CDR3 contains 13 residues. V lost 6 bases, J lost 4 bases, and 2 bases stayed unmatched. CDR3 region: CASSKREGETQYF. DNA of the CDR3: TGTGCCAGCAGCAAGCGGGAGGGAGAGACCCAGTACTTC.

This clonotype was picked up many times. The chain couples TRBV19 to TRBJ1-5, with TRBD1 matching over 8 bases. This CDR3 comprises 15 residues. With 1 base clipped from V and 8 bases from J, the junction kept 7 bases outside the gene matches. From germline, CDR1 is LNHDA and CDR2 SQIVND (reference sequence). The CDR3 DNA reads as TGTGCCAGTAGTATAGCGGACAGGGCGGGTGAGCCCCAGCATTTT. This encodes CASSIADRAGEPQHF.

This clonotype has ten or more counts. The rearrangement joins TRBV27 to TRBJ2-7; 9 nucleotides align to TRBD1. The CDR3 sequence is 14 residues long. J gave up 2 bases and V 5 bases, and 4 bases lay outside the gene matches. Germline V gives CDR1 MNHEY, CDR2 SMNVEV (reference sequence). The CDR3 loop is CASSMGQGAYEQYF. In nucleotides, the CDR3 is TGTGCCAGCAGTATGGGACAGGGCGCCTACGAGCAGTACTTC.

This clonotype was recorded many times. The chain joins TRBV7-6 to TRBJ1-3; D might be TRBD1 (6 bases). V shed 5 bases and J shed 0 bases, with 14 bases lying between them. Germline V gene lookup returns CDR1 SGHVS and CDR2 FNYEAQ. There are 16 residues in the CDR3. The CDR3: CASSPTGARSGNTIYF. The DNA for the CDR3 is TGTGCCAGCAGCCCGACAGGCGCCCGCTCTGGAAACACCATATATTTT.

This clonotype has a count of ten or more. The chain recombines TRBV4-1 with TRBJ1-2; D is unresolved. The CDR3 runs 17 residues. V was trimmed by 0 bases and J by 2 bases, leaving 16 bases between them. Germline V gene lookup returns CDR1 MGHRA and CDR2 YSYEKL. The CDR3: CASSQEFVIKTNYGYTF. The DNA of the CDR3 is TGCGCCAGCAGCCAAGAATTTGTCATAAAGACCAACTATGGCTACACCTTC.

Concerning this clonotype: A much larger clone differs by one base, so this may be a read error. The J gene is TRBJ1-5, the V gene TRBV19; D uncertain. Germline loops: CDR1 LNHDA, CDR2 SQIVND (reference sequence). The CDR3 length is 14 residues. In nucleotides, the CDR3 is TGTGCCGGTAGTATCGTCCTAATGAGGCAGCCCCAGCATTTT. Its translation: CAGSIVLMRQPQHF. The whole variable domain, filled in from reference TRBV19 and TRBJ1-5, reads DGGITQSPKYLFRKEGQNVTLSCEQNLNHDAMYWYRQDPGQGLRLIYYSQIVNDFQKGDIAEGYSVSREKKESFPLTVTSAQKNPTAFYLCAGSIVLMRQPQHFGDGTRLSIL.

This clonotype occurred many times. CDR3 coding DNA: TGCAGTGCAGGGGACACAGGAAATTCCTGGCCCCTCCACTTT. It translates to CSAGDTGNSWPLHF. V usage is TRBV20-1 and J usage is TRBJ1-6, with D tentatively TRBD1 (6 bases). This CDR3 has 14 residues. V gave up 6 bases and J gave up 13 bases, with 22 bases separating them. The germline gives CDR1 DFQATT, CDR2 SNEGSKA (reference sequence).

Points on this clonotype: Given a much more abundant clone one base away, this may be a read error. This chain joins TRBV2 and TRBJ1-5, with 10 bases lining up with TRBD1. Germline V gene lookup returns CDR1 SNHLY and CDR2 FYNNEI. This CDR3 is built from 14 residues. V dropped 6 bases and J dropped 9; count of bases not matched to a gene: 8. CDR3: CASSGQGGRRPQHF. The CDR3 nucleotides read TGTGCCAGCAGCGGACAGGGGGGAAGACGGCCCCAGCATTTT.

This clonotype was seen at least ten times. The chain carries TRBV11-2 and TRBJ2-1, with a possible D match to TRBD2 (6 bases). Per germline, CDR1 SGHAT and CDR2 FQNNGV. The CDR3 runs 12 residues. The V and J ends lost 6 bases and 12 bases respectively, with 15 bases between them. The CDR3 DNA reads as TGTGCCAGCAGGCGGGGAACGGGCGGGCAGTTCTTC. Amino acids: CASRRGTGGQFF.

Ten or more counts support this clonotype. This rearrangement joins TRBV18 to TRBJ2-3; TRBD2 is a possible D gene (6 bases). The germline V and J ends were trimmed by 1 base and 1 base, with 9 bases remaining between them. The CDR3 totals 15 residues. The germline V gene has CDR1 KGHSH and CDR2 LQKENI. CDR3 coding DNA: TGTGCCAGCTCACCACTAGCGGTAGGCACAGATACGCAGTATTTT. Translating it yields CASSPLAVGTDTQYF.

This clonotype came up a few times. CDR3 coding DNA: TGTGCCATCACCCCTCAAAACGGTGAGCAGTTCTTC. Translating gives CAITPQNGEQFF. The chain recombines TRBV10-3 with TRBJ2-1, with no clear D. This CDR3 is 12 amino acids long. V gave up 7 bases and J gave up 9 bases, with 13 bases separating them. The germline CDR1 and CDR2 sequences are ENHRY and SYGVKD.

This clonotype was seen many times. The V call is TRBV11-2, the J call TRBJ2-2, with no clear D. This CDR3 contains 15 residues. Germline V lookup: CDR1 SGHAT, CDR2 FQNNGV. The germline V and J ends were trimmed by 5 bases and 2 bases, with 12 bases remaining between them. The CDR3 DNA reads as TGTGCCAGCAGCCCGATCGGTACCAACACCGGGGAGCTGTTTTTT. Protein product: CASSPIGTNTGELFF.

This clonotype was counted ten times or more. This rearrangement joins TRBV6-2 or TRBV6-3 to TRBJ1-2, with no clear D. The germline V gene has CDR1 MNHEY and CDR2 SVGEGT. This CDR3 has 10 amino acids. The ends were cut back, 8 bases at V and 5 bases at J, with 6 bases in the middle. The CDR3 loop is CASGLYGYTF. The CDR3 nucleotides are TGTGCCAGCGGATTGTATGGCTACACCTTC.

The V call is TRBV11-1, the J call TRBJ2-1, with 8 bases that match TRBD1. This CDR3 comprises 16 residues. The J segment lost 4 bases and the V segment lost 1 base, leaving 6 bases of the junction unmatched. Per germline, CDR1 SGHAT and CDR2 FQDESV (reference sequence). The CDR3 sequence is CASSLGPGQEYNEQFF. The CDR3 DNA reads TGTGCCAGCAGCTTAGGGCCGGGACAGGAATACAATGAGCAGTTCTTC.

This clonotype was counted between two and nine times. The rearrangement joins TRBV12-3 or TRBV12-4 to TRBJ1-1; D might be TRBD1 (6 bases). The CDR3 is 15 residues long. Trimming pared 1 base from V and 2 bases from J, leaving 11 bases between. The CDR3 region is CASSLGQGLNTEAFF. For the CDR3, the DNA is TGTGCCAGCAGTTTAGGGCAGGGGTTAAACACTGAAGCTTTCTTT.

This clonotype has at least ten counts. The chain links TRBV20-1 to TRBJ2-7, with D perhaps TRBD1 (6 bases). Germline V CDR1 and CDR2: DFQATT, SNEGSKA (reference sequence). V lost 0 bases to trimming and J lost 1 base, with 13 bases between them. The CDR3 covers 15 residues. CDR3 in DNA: TGCAGTGCTAGAGACGGGACAAGCCCTTCCTACGAGCAGTACTTC. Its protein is CSARDGTSPSYEQYF.

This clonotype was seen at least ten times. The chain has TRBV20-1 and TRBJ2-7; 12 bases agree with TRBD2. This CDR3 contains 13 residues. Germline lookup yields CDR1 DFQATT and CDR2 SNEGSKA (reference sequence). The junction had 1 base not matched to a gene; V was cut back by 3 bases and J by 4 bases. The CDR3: CSARGLAGYEQYF. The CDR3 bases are TGCAGTGCTAGGGGACTAGCGGGTTACGAGCAGTACTTC.

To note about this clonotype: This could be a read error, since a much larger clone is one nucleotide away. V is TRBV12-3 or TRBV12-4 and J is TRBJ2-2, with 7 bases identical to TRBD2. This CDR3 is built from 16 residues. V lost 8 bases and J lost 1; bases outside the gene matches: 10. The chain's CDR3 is CASGPRLAVNTGELFF. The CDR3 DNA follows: TGTGCCAGCGGTCCCCGACTAGCAGTGAACACCGGGGAGCTGTTTTTT.

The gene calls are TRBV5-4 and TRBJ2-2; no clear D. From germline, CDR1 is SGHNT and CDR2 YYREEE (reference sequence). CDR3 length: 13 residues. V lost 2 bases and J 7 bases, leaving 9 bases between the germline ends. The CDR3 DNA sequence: TGTGCCAGCAGCTTTGTCGGAAACGGGGAGCTGTTTTTT. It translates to CASSFVGNGELFF.

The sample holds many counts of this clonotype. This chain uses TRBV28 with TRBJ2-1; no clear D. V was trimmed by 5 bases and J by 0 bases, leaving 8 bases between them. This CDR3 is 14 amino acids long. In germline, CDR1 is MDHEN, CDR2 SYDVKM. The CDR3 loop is CASSPASSYNEQFF. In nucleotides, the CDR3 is TGTGCCAGCAGTCCAGCGAGCTCCTACAATGAGCAGTTCTTC. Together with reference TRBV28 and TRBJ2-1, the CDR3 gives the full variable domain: DVKVTQSSRYLVKRTGEKVFLECVQDMDHENMFWYRQDPGLGLRLIYFSYDVKMKEKGDIPEGYSVSREKKERFSLILESASTNQTSMYLCASSPASSYNEQFFGPGTRLTVL.

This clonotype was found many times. DNA of the CDR3: TGTGCCAGCAGTGGATTGGAAGATACGCAGTATTTT. Its protein product is CASSGLEDTQYF. The V gene is TRBV6-1, the J gene TRBJ2-3, with D uncertain. V was trimmed by 4 bases and J by 5 bases, leaving 7 bases between them. The CDR3 is 12 amino acids. CDR1 MNHNS and CDR2 SASEGT come from the germline V gene.

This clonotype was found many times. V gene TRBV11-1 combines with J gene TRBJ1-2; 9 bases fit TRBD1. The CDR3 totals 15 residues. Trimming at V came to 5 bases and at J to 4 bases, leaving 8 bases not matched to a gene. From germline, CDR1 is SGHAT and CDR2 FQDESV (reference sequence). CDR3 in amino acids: CASSEITTGGYGYTF. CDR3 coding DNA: TGTGCCAGCAGCGAAATCACGACAGGGGGCTATGGCTACACCTTC. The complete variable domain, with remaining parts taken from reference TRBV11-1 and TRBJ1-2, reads EAEVAQSPRYKITEKSQAVAFWCDPISGHATLYWYRQILGQGPELLVQFQDESVVDDSQLPKDRFSAERLKGVDSTLKIQPAELGDSAMYLCASSEITTGGYGYTFGSGTRLTVV.

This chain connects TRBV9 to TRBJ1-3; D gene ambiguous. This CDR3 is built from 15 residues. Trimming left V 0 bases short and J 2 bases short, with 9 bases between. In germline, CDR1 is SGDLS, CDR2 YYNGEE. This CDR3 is CASSVDSVPGNTIYF. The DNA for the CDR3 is TGTGCCAGCAGCGTAGATTCAGTTCCTGGAAACACCATATATTTT.

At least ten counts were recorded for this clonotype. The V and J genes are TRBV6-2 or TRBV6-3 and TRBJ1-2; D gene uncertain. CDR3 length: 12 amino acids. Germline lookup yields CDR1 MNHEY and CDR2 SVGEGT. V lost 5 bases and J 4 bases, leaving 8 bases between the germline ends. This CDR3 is CASSQDGYGYTF. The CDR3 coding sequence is TGTGCCAGCAGTCAGGACGGCTATGGCTACACCTTC.

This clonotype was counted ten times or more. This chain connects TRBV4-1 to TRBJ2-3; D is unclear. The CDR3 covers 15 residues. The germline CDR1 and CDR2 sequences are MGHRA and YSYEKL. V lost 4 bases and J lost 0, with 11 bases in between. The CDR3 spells CASSPLRSSTDTQYF. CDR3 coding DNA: TGCGCCAGCAGCCCCCTCCGCAGTAGCACAGATACGCAGTATTTT.